A single sample gave rise to the 24 T cell receptor beta chains below, sequenced in a study of shared clonotypes between healthy human individuals. Profiled with immunoSEQ multiplex PCR; TCRdb holds only in-frame clones, not every one. The table records roughly 500,000 clones, 95% to 97% of them present only once. Input material: naive CD4+ T cells sorted from blood. Specified subset: CD45RA+ positively selected. The receptors derive from a woman aged 30 to 39 in good health.

The chain has TRBV6-5 and TRBJ1-1, with 10 positions matching TRBD1. The CDR3 covers 13 residues. In germline, CDR1 is MNHEY, CDR2 SVGAGI. J lost 4 bases, V lost 8 bases, and 4 bases had no gene match. CDR3 coding DNA: TGTGCCAGCCTCCGGGACAGGGGCACTGAAGCTTTCTTT. This sequence encodes CASLRDRGTEAFF.

The CDR3 DNA is TGTGCCAGCAGCCCCACTAACTCTGGGGCCAACGTCCTGACTTTC. The encoded protein is CASSPTNSGANVLTF. V and J are TRBV5-4 and TRBJ2-6; D gene uncertain. The CDR3 runs to 15 residues. Germline lookup yields CDR1 SGHNT and CDR2 YYREEE (reference sequence). V was trimmed by 4 bases and J by 0 bases, leaving 8 bases between them.

The V call is TRBV19, the J call TRBJ1-1, with D possibly TRBD1 on 5 matching bases. The CDR3 contains 15 residues. Trimming left V 7 bases short and J 1 base short, with 16 bases between. CDR1 and CDR2 from the germline V gene are LNHDA and SQIVND (reference sequence). CDR3 region: CASTLPGRSNTEAFF. In DNA form, the CDR3 reads TGTGCCAGTACTCTACCGGGACGGTCGAACACTGAAGCTTTCTTT.

The chain joins TRBV6-5 to TRBJ1-5; 8 bases line up with TRBD1. V was clipped by 1 base and J by 9 bases; unmatched bases: 11. Germline CDR1 and CDR2: MNHEY and SVGAGI. The CDR3 runs to 16 residues. CDR3 nucleotides: TGTGCCAGCAGTTACTGGCAGGGGGCGACGTTTGTGCCCCAGCATTTT. It is translated as CASSYWQGATFVPQHF.

The rearrangement links TRBV5-1 to TRBJ1-1; D remains ambiguous. CDR3 length: 13 residues. The germline V and J ends were trimmed by 5 bases and 0 bases, with 8 bases remaining between them. Germline-derived CDR1 and CDR2 are SGHRS and YFSETQ. The CDR3 DNA follows: TGCGCCAGCAGTTCTCAGTTGAACACTGAAGCTTTCTTT. It yields the protein CASSSQLNTEAFF.

The chain is built from TRBV11-2 and TRBJ2-2; 7 bases agree with TRBD1. CDR3 length: 15 amino acids. Germline V gene data show CDR1 as SGHAT and CDR2 as FQNNGV. V gave up 3 bases and J gave up 6 bases; unmatched junction bases: 7. CDR3 sequence: CASSFRGGGSGELFF. In nucleotides, the CDR3 is TGTGCCAGCAGCTTTAGAGGGGGCGGGTCCGGGGAGCTGTTTTTT.

The chain is built from TRBV14 and TRBJ2-5; D remains unclear. The germline gives CDR1 SGHDN, CDR2 FVKESK. The V gene lost 6 bases and the J gene lost 4 bases, with 6 bases spanning the gap. The CDR3 length is 11 residues. CDR3 residues: CASRWIETQYF. The CDR3 region has the DNA TGTGCCAGCAGATGGATAGAGACCCAGTACTTC.

This clone has just one count. The gene calls are TRBV19 and TRBJ2-7, with D unresolved. Trimming removed 6 bases at V and 1 base at J, with 10 bases between. The CDR3 is 13 residues long. CDR1 is LNHDA and CDR2 is SQIVND in the germline V gene (reference sequence). CDR3 nucleotide sequence: TGTGCCAGTAGCTGGGCGGAGTCCTACGAGCAGTACTTC. Amino acids: CASSWAESYEQYF.

This clone was observed once. The J gene is TRBJ2-5, the V gene TRBV5-1; no definite D call. The V and J ends lost 0 bases and 1 base respectively, with 7 bases between them. The CDR3 has 14 amino acids. Germline V gene lookup returns CDR1 SGHRS and CDR2 YFSETQ. The CDR3 spells CASSLGRFQETQYF. CDR3 coding DNA: TGCGCCAGCAGCTTGGGGCGGTTCCAAGAGACCCAGTACTTC.

The gene calls are TRBV5-6 and TRBJ2-1; 10 bases are a match to TRBD1. In germline, CDR1 is SGHDT, CDR2 YYEEEE. The CDR3 loop spans 16 amino acids. V was pared by 4 bases and J by 2 bases, with 6 bases of the junction left unmatched. This CDR3 reads CASSGPGQGAYNEQFF. For the CDR3, the DNA is TGTGCCAGCAGCGGCCCTGGACAGGGGGCCTACAATGAGCAGTTCTTC.

This clone occurred a few times. This chain uses TRBV5-6 with TRBJ2-5; D unclear. Germline-derived CDR1 and CDR2 are SGHDT and YYEEEE. This CDR3 comprises 11 residues. Trimming stripped 4 bases from V and 2 bases from J, with 3 bases between. In DNA, the CDR3 is TGTGCCAGCAGCCAACAAGAGACCCAGTACTTC. Amino acid sequence: CASSQQETQYF.

The chain employs TRBV29-1 and TRBJ2-7, with 10 nucleotides matching TRBD2. The J segment lost 4 bases and the V segment lost 3 bases, leaving 9 bases of the junction unmatched. In germline, CDR1 is SQVTM, CDR2 ANQGSEA. CDR3 length equals 15 residues. The CDR3 sequence is CSVESRTSGRYEQYF. CDR3 DNA sequence: TGCAGCGTTGAGTCACGGACTAGCGGACGGTACGAGCAGTACTTC.

This rearrangement joins TRBV7-9 to TRBJ1-1, with TRBD1 identical over 9 bases. CDR3 length: 14 residues. CDR1 SEHNR and CDR2 FQNEAQ come from the germline V gene (reference sequence). V lost 6 bases to trimming and J lost 4 bases; unmatched junction nucleotides: 6. The chain's CDR3 is CASRRTGAGTEAFF. CDR3 DNA: TGTGCCAGCAGGAGGACAGGGGCCGGCACTGAAGCTTTCTTT.

The rearrangement joins TRBV7-2 to TRBJ1-1; D gene unclear. CDR1 is SGHTA and CDR2 is FQGNSA in the germline V gene. CDR3 size: 14 residues. V lost 6 bases, J lost 6 bases, and 17 bases lay in between. CDR3 amino acids: CASSLALTGSEAFF. The CDR3 nucleotides read TGTGCCAGCAGTCTGGCACTCACGGGTTCTGAAGCTTTCTTT.

The chain combines TRBV5-1 with TRBJ1-2; the D gene is possibly TRBD1 (5 bases). The CDR3 extends over 13 amino acids. CDR1 and CDR2 from the germline V gene are SGHRS and YFSETQ. Trimming pared 4 bases from V and 3 bases from J, leaving 10 bases between. CDR3 region: CASSPRDYYGYTF. The CDR3 nucleotides are TGCGCCAGCAGCCCCCGGGACTACTATGGCTACACCTTC. The full variable domain, with the rest looked up from reference TRBV5-1 and TRBJ1-2, is KAGVTQTPRYLIKTRGQQVTLSCSPISGHRSVSWYQQTPGQGLQFLFEYFSETQRNKGNFPGRFSGRQFSNSRSEMNVSTLELGDSALYLCASSPRDYYGYTFGSGTRLTVV.

The rearrangement uses TRBV19 and TRBJ2-2, with 9 bases matching TRBD2. The CDR3 has 15 amino acids. Germline CDR1 reads LNHDA; CDR2 reads SQIVND (reference sequence). The J segment lost 1 base and the V segment lost 3 bases, leaving 0 bases of the junction unmatched. The CDR3 region has the DNA TGTGCCAGTAGTATGACTAGCGGGAACACCGGGGAGCTGTTTTTT. Protein sequence: CASSMTSGNTGELFF.

This rearrangement joins TRBV19 to TRBJ2-1, with D maybe TRBD2 (5 bases). Per germline, CDR1 LNHDA and CDR2 SQIVND (reference sequence). The CDR3 length is 15 residues. Trimming took 6 bases from V and 0 from J, leaving 12 bases between them. The CDR3 coding sequence is TGTGCCAGTAGGGACTCGTGGGACTCCTACAATGAGCAGTTCTTC. Translated, it gives CASRDSWDSYNEQFF.

This clone was recorded once. The chain is built from TRBV28 and TRBJ2-7; 11 nucleotides align to TRBD2. V shed 10 bases, J shed 5 bases, and the junction held 7 bases outside the gene matches. The germline V gene encodes CDR1 MDHEN and CDR2 SYDVKM. The CDR3 has 13 amino acids. CDR3 DNA: TGTGCCACCTTAGCGGGAGGGCCGGACGAGCAGTACTTC. This codes for CATLAGGPDEQYF.

The J gene is TRBJ2-7, the V gene TRBV7-9, with a tentative D call TRBD2 (6 bases). This CDR3 has 15 residues. Between the trimmed V and J ends, which lost 1 base and 3 bases, there was a span of 13 bases. CDR1 and CDR2 from the germline V gene are SEHNR and FQNEAQ (reference sequence). This chain's CDR3 is CASSLVGWGVYEQYF. In DNA, the CDR3 is TGTGCCAGCAGCTTAGTAGGCTGGGGGGTCTACGAGCAGTACTTC.

The J gene is TRBJ2-3, the V gene TRBV4-2; TRBD2 aligns across 7 bases. Trimming removed 4 bases from V and 3 bases from J; junction bases left unmatched: 10. Germline lookup yields CDR1 LGHNA and CDR2 YNFKEQ. The CDR3 spans 16 residues. CDR3 in amino acids: CASSRERGRVTDTQYF. In nucleotides, the CDR3 is TGTGCCAGCAGCCGAGAACGGGGGAGGGTGACAGATACGCAGTATTTT.

The chain recombines TRBV5-6 with TRBJ2-7; tentatively, D is TRBD2 (5 bases). Germline loops: CDR1 SGHDT, CDR2 YYEEEE. CDR3 size: 15 residues. With 1 base removed from V and 2 bases from J, the gap between germline ends came to 13 bases. CDR3 residues: CASSLLEGWTYEQYF. DNA of the CDR3: TGTGCCAGCAGCTTGTTAGAGGGTTGGACCTACGAGCAGTACTTC.

The rearrangement joins TRBV7-9 to TRBJ2-3, with 7 bases that match TRBD1. This CDR3 is built from 15 residues. The V and J ends lost 5 bases and 5 bases, in that order; junction bases with no gene match: 10. Germline loops: CDR1 SEHNR, CDR2 FQNEAQ (reference sequence). CDR3 in DNA: TGTGCCAGCAGCCCTTTCTCGTCAGGGGGAGATACGCAGTATTTT. As protein: CASSPFSSGGDTQYF.

The chain is built from TRBV30 and TRBJ1-4, with no clear D. V was pared by 0 bases and J by 0 bases, with 5 bases between. Per germline, CDR1 GTSNPN and CDR2 SVGIG (reference sequence). The CDR3 is made up of 14 amino acids. CDR3 protein: CAWSVQTTNEKLFF. The DNA of the CDR3 is TGTGCCTGGAGTGTACAGACAACTAATGAAAAACTGTTTTTT.

This chain uses TRBV28 with TRBJ1-5, with D perhaps TRBD1 (5 bases). The CDR3 runs to 12 residues. From germline, CDR1 is MDHEN and CDR2 SYDVKM. V lost 8 bases and J lost 3, with 8 bases in between. This CDR3 is CASGGDNQPQHF. The CDR3 coding sequence is TGTGCCAGCGGGGGGGACAATCAGCCCCAGCATTTT.